The 22 T cell receptor beta chains listed next were all sequenced from one sample in a study of tumor and adjacent non-tumor tissue in lung cancer. TCRbeta libraries were built with three rounds of nested PCR, modified from ARM-PCR. In TCRdb, the multiplex PCR reads were re-called with MiXCR into one record per CDR3 protein. Counted here are around 200,000 distinct CDR3 sequences, about 71% occurring once; the ten biggest clones make up 20% to 25%. This sample's RNA came from whole unsorted tissue. Sequencing was performed on lung tumor tissue. The receptors were sampled from a man aged 60-69 years with non-small cell lung cancer.

This clonotype was recorded once. The CDR3 DNA reads TGCGCCAGCAGTACCGGAACAGGGGGCGCGGCCCAGTACTTC. Translated, it gives CASSTGTGGAAQYF. The rearrangement joins TRBV10-2 to TRBJ2-5, with TRBD1 matching 9 bases. The CDR3 consists of 14 residues. The V and J ends lost 5 bases and 9 bases, in that order; junction bases with no gene match: 10. CDR1 is WSHSY and CDR2 is SAAADI in the germline V gene.

Turning to this clonotype: The CDR3 end shows no conserved phenylalanine or tryptophan, and so a read error is likely. The chain is built from TRBV7-9 and TRBJ1-2, with D perhaps matching TRBD1 (5 bases). V was trimmed by 5 bases and J by 0 bases, leaving 10 bases between them. The CDR3 has 14 residues. Germline V gene data show CDR1 as SEHNR and CDR2 as FQNEAQ (reference sequence). Here the CDR3 reads CASSVRGANYGYTI. CDR3 bases: TGTGCCAGCAGCGTACGGGGCGCTAACTATGGCTACACCATC.

This clonotype has only one observation. At one end the junction does not follow the germline gene, possibly because of a read error. This rearrangement joins TRBV5-4 to TRBJ2-1; D is uncertain. The CDR3 has 16 residues. CDR1 is SGHNT and CDR2 is YYREEE in the germline V gene (reference sequence). The DNA of the CDR3 is TGTGCCAGCACTCCCCGGCAGAGGAGCTCCTACAATGAGCAGTCCTTC. Its translation is CASTPRQRSSYNEQSF.

The chain couples TRBV12-3 or TRBV12-4 to TRBJ2-6; 14 positions match TRBD2. The CDR3 sequence is 19 residues long. With 1 base clipped from V and 0 bases from J, the junction kept 2 bases outside the gene matches. Written as DNA, the CDR3 is TGTGCCAGCAGTTTAGAGACTAGCGGGGGGGCCTCTGGGGCCAACGTCCTGACTTTC. It is translated as CASSLETSGGASGANVLTF.

Concerning this clonotype itself: This could be a read error, since a much larger clone is one nucleotide away. This chain joins TRBV20-1 and TRBJ2-3; D possibly uses TRBD1 or TRBD2 (5 bases each). The CDR3 extends over 15 amino acids. Germline V gene data show CDR1 as DFQATT and CDR2 as SNEGSKA (reference sequence). V shed 3 bases and J shed 0 bases, with 13 bases lying between them. The CDR3 DNA is TGCAGTGCTAGGAGGGGAACCTCTAGCACAGATACGCAGTATTTT. As protein: CSARRGTSSTDTQYF.

In the case of this clonotype: The conserved closing phenylalanine or tryptophan is absent in this CDR3, likely reflecting a read error. The chain employs TRBV20-1 and TRBJ1-6; the D is unclear. Germline assignment: CDR1 DFQATT and CDR2 SNEGSKA (reference sequence). CDR3 length equals 14 residues. Trimming stripped 1 base from V and 5 bases from J, with 9 bases between. CDR3 DNA: TGCAGTGCTAGAGTTGGACCGCATAATTCACCCCTCCACGTT. Amino acid sequence: CSARVGPHNSPLHV.

This clonotype was detected ten times or more. J is TRBJ2-2 and V is TRBV20-1; D assignment may be TRBD1 or TRBD2 (5 bases each). CDR1 DFQATT and CDR2 SNEGSKA come from the germline V gene (reference sequence). V lost 1 base, J lost 8 bases, and 17 bases lay in between. CDR3 size: 15 residues. The CDR3 DNA is TGCAGTGCTAGAGCAGGGACCCTTTGGGGTGGGGAGCTGTTTTTT. It is translated as CSARAGTLWGGELFF.

With regard to this clonotype: This may stem from a read error, because a much larger clone lies one nucleotide away. The chain uses TRBV5-8 and TRBJ1-1, with D unresolved. Trimming stripped 9 bases from V and 5 bases from J, with 14 bases between. CDR3 length: 12 residues. Germline loops: CDR1 SGHTS, CDR2 YDEGEE. CDR3 amino acids: CATPGWGTEAFF. CDR3 coding DNA: TGTGCCACTCCAGGTTGGGGTACTGAAGCTTTCTTT.

The rearrangement uses TRBV28 and TRBJ2-3, with 8 bases that match TRBD2. Unmatched junction bases numbered 1, after V lost 2 bases and J lost 3 bases. Germline CDR1 and CDR2: MDHEN and SYDVKM. The CDR3 has 14 amino acids. CDR3 loop: CASSLRGGTDTQYF. CDR3 bases: TGTGCCAGCAGTTTACGCGGGGGGACAGATACGCAGTATTTT.

The chain recombines TRBV11-2 with TRBJ1-4, with D uncertain. This CDR3 region has 14 residues. CDR1 and CDR2 (germline): SGHAT, FQNNGV. Deletions cut 10 bases from V and 5 bases from J, with 17 bases between. CDR3 sequence: CAISLEPGNEKLFF. DNA for the CDR3: TGTGCCATCAGTTTAGAGCCAGGCAATGAAAAACTGTTTTTT.

This clonotype was seen once. The final CDR3 position lacks the conserved phenylalanine or tryptophan, pointing to a likely read error. V and J are TRBV20-1 and TRBJ2-1; a possible D gene is TRBD1 (5 bases). The CDR3 is made up of 14 amino acids. Trimming stripped 0 bases from V and 12 bases from J, with 18 bases between. Germline-derived CDR1 and CDR2 are DFQATT and SNEGSKA (reference sequence). DNA of the CDR3: TGCAGTGCTAGAGATGGCCAGGGTGGGGTAGGGCAGTTCTTA. This encodes CSARDGQGGVGQFL.

Details on this clonotype: The conserved final phenylalanine or tryptophan is absent from the CDR3, which likely points to a read error. The CDR3 sequence is CASNPISGVNDLTL. CDR3 bases: TGTGCCAGCAATCCTATCTCTGGGGTCAACGACCTGACTTTA. This chain connects TRBV11-2 to TRBJ2-6; D uncertain. This CDR3 contains 14 residues. Germline-derived CDR1 and CDR2 are SGHAT and FQNNGV.

For this clonotype: A read error may account for a junction end that differs from germline. CDR3 protein: CSVRDPGHRTDTQYF. In DNA form, the CDR3 reads TGCAGTGTTAGAGATCCGGGACATCGCACAGATACGCAGTATTTT. V usage is TRBV20-1 and J usage is TRBJ2-3, with D perhaps matching TRBD1 (6 bases). The CDR3 has 15 amino acids. From germline, CDR1 is DFQATT and CDR2 SNEGSKA (reference sequence).

As regards this clonotype: A read error may be the cause here, since a much bigger clone is one base away. The chain employs TRBV20-1 and TRBJ1-4; tentative D call: TRBD1 (5 bases). Germline lookup yields CDR1 DFQATT and CDR2 SNEGSKA (reference sequence). The CDR3 spans 13 residues. Here the CDR3 reads CSARLGQGEKLLF. CDR3 nucleotides: TGCAGTGCTAGATTAGGGCAGGGTGAAAAACTGCTTTTT.

This clonotype was seen more than once but under ten times. A clone one base away is much larger, so this may be a read error. The chain links TRBV6-1 to TRBJ1-1, with unresolved D. In germline, CDR1 is MNHNS, CDR2 SASEGT. Trimming left V 1 base short and J 2 bases short, with 11 bases between. The CDR3 extends over 15 amino acids. CDR3 bases: TGTGCCAGCAGTGAAGTTGGGCGCCCTAACACTGAAGCTTTCTTT. As protein: CASSEVGRPNTEAFF.

The rearrangement links TRBV12-3 or TRBV12-4 to TRBJ2-3, with a tentative D call TRBD1 (6 bases). V lost 7 bases to trimming and J lost 3 bases, with 11 bases between them. This CDR3 comprises 13 residues. CDR3 DNA sequence: TGTGCCAGCAATGCTCAGGGGACAGATACGCAGTATTTT. Its translation: CASNAQGTDTQYF.

A remark on this clonotype: This may come from a read error, since a much larger clone is one base off. The CDR3 sequence is CATKKRGAYNEQFF. The DNA for the CDR3 is TGTGCCACCAAGAAGAGGGGGGCCTACAATGAGCAGTTCTTC. The chain employs TRBV24-1 and TRBJ2-1, with D possibly called TRBD1 or TRBD2 (6 bases each). CDR1 is KGHDR and CDR2 is SFDVKD in the germline V gene. V shed 8 bases and J shed 2 bases, with 12 bases lying between them. The CDR3 extends over 14 amino acids.

About this clonotype: At one end the junction does not follow the germline gene, possibly because of a read error. The V and J genes are TRBV12-3 or TRBV12-4 and TRBJ1-1; weak D call: TRBD1 (5 bases). The CDR3 is 15 amino acids. CDR3 sequence: CASRGEPDTGTGAFF. The CDR3 DNA is TGTGCCAGCAGGGGGGAACCTGATACAGGCACTGGAGCTTTCTTT.

In this sample, this clonotype turned up a few times. Its ends do not fully match the called genes, so a read error is possible. The chain links TRBV20-1 to TRBJ2-7, with D maybe TRBD1 (6 bases). The germline V gene encodes CDR1 DFQATT and CDR2 SNEGSKA (reference sequence). This CDR3 spans 15 amino acids. The CDR3 loop reads CNARDFDRSSYEQYF. Written as DNA, the CDR3 is TGCAATGCTAGAGATTTCGACAGGTCCTCCTACGAGCAATACTTC.

Points on this clonotype: This may arise from a read error, as a much more abundant clone is one base away. The chain links TRBV20-1 to TRBJ2-1; TRBD1 matches 7 bases. Germline loops: CDR1 DFQATT, CDR2 SNEGSKA (reference sequence). The CDR3 length is 15 residues. J gave up 9 bases and V 6 bases, and 17 bases lay outside the gene matches. The CDR3: CSAKREGGIRGEQFF. The CDR3, as DNA: TGCAGTGCCAAGAGGGAAGGGGGCATTCGGGGTGAGCAGTTCTTC.

This rearrangement joins TRBV12-3 or TRBV12-4 to TRBJ2-2, with a possible D match to TRBD2 (6 bases). This CDR3 has 15 amino acids. CDR3 amino acids: CASSLRTIGIGELFF. DNA for the CDR3: TGTGCTAGTAGTTTAAGGACTATCGGCATCGGGGAGCTGTTTTTT.

This sequence joins TRBV29-1 and TRBJ2-5; TRBD2 matches 7 bases. CDR3 length equals 14 residues. CDR1 SQVTM and CDR2 ANQGSEA come from the germline V gene. CDR3 DNA: TGCGGCATTTCAACTAGCGTTCGCCAAGAGACCCAGTACTTC. This encodes CGISTSVRQETQYF.